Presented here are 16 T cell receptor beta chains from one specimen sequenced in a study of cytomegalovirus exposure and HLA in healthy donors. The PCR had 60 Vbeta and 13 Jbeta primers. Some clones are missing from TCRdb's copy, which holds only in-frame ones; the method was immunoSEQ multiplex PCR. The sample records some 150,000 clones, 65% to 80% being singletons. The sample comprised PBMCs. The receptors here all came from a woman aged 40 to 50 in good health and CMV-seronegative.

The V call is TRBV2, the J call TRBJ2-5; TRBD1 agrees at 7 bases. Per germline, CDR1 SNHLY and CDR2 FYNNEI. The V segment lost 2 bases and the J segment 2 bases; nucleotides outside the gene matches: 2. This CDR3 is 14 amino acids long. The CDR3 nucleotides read TGTGCCAGCAGTGAAAGGACAGGACAAGAGACCCAGTACTTC. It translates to CASSERTGQETQYF.

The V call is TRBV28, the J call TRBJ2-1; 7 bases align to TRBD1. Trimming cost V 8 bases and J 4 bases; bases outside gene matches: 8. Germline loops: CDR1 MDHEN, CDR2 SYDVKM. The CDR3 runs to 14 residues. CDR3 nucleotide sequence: TGTGCCAGCCCCGGACAGGCCTTGTACAATGAGCAGTTCTTC. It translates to CASPGQALYNEQFF.

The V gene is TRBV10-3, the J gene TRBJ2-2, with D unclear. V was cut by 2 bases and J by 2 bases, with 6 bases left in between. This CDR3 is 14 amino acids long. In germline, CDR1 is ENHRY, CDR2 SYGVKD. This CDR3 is CAISETVNTGELFF. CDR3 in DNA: TGTGCCATCAGTGAGACAGTCAACACCGGGGAGCTGTTTTTT.

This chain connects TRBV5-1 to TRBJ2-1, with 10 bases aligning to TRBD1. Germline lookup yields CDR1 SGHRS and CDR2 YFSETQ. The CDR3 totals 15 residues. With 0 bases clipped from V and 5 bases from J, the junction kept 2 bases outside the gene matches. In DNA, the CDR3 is TGCGCCAGCAGCTTGGGACAGGGGGCCCACAATGAGCAGTTCTTC. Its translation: CASSLGQGAHNEQFF.

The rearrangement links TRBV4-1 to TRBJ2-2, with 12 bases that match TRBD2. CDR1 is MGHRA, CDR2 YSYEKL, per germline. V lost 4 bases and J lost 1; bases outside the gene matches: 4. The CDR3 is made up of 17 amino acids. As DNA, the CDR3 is TGCGCCAGCAGCCGCCGACTAGCGGGGGAGAACACCGGGGAGCTGTTTTTT. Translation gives CASSRRLAGENTGELFF.

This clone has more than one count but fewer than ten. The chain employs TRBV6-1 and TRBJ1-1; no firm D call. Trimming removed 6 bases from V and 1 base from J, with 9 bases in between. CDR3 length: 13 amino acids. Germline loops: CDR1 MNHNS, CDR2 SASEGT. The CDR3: CASRRSPNTEAFF. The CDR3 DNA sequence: TGTGCCAGCAGACGTAGCCCGAACACTGAAGCTTTCTTT.

CDR3: CASSPSGGPYEQYF. CDR3 DNA sequence: TGTGCCAGCAGCCCTAGCGGGGGGCCCTACGAGCAGTACTTC. The chain has TRBV6-1 and TRBJ2-7, with TRBD2 matching 11 bases. The CDR3 length is 14 residues. V lost 6 bases to trimming and J lost 2 bases; unmatched junction nucleotides: 3. The germline V gene has CDR1 MNHNS and CDR2 SASEGT.

The CDR3 loop reads CSVGMDRGLDTQYF. The CDR3 DNA follows: TGCAGCGTGGGGATGGACAGGGGGTTAGATACGCAGTATTTT. The rearrangement uses TRBV29-1 and TRBJ2-3, with 10 bases lining up with TRBD1. The CDR3 extends over 14 amino acids. CDR1 is SQVTM and CDR2 is ANQGSEA in the germline V gene. Losses at the gene ends were 6 bases for V and 5 bases for J; bases not matched to a gene: 8.

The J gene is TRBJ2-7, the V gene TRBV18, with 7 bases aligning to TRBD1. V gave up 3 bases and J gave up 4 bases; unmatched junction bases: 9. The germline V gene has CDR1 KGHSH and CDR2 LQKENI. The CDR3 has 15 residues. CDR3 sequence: CASSPQQGDIYEQYF. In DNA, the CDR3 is TGTGCCAGCTCACCCCAGCAGGGGGACATATACGAGCAGTACTTC.

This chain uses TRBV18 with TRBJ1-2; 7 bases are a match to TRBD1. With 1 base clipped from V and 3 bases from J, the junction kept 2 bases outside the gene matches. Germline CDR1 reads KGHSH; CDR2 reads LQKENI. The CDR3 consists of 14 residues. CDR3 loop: CASSPLDRDYGYTF. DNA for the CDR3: TGTGCCAGCTCACCACTCGACAGGGACTATGGCTACACCTTC.

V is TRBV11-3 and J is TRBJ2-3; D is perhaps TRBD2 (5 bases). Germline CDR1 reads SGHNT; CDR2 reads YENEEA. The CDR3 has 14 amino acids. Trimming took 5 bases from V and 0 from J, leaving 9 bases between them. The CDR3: CASSPGFSTDTQYF. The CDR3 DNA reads TGTGCCAGCAGCCCGGGGTTCAGCACAGATACGCAGTATTTT.

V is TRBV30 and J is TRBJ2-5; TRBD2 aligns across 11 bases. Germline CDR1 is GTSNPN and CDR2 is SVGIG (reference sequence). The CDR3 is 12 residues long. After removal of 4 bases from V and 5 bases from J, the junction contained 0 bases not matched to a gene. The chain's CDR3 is CAWTSGGETQYF. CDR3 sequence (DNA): TGTGCCTGGACTAGCGGGGGGGAGACCCAGTACTTC.

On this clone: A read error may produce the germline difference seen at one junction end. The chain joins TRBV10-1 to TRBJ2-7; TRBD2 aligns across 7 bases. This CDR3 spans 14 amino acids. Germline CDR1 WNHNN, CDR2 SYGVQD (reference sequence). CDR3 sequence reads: CASRPGTTSSEQYF. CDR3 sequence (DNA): TGCGCCAGCAGACCCGGGACTACCTCCTCCGAGCAGTACTTC.

The CDR3 nucleotides read TGTGCCAGTAGCAGACTAGCGGGGGATTACGAGCAGTACTTC. It is translated as CASSRLAGDYEQYF. The chain employs TRBV19 and TRBJ2-7; 12 nucleotides agree with TRBD2. The germline V gene has CDR1 LNHDA and CDR2 SQIVND (reference sequence). There are 14 residues in the CDR3. V gave up 6 bases and J gave up 4 bases; unmatched junction bases: 4.

The CDR3 DNA is TGCGCCAGCAGTGAGTCTGGGGGCAGGGCCTACAATGAGCAGTTCTTC. As protein: CASSESGGRAYNEQFF. The rearrangement uses TRBV10-1 and TRBJ2-1, with a tentative D call TRBD1 (6 bases). V shed 0 bases and J shed 2 bases, with 11 bases lying between them. This CDR3 has 16 amino acids. Germline CDR1 WNHNN, CDR2 SYGVQD (reference sequence).

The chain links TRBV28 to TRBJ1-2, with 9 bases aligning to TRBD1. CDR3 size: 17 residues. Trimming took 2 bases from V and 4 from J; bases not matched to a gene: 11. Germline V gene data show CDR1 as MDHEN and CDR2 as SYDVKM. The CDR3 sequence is CASSLPKTGGRRYGYTF. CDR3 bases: TGTGCCAGCAGTTTACCAAAGACAGGGGGACGACGCTATGGCTACACCTTC.